This T cell receptor (beta chain) is from a study of shared clonotypes between healthy human individuals. TCRdb's copy holds only in-frame clones and misses some; the assay was immunoSEQ multiplex PCR. The sample carries some 2,000,000 clones, over 85% recorded once. Naive CD8 cells, CD45RO-negative and positively selected for CCR7, excluded terminally differentiated effector memory CD45RA+ cells. The TCR comes from a young man in good health. The sequenced sample consisted of naive CD8+ T cells sorted from blood.

The CDR3 region is CASSHPTEAYGYTF. The CDR3 nucleotides read TGCGCCAGCAGCCATCCGACAGAGGCATATGGCTACACCTTC. This rearrangement joins TRBV5-1 to TRBJ1-2; a possible D gene is TRBD1 (5 bases). This CDR3 comprises 14 residues. Trimming cost V 4 bases and J 5 bases, with 15 bases left between them. The germline V gene encodes CDR1 SGHRS and CDR2 YFSETQ.